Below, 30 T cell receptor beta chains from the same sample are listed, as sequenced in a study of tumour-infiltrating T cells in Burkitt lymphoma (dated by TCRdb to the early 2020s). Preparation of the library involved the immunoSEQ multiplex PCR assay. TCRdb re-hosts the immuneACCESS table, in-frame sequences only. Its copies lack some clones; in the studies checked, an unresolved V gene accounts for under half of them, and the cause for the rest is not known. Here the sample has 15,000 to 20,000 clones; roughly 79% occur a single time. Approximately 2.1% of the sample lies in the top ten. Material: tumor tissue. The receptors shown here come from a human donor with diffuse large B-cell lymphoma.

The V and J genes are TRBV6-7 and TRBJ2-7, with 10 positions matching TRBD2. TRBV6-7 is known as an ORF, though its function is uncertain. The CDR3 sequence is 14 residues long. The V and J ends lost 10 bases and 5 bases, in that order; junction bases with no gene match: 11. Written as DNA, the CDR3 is TGTGCCACCCTGGAGGGACTAGCGATGAACGAGCAGTACTTC. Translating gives CATLEGLAMNEQYF.

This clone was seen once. CDR3 DNA: TGTGCCACCAGCAAGACAGGGGGATTGAACACTGAAGCTTTCTTT. It translates to CATSKTGGLNTEAFF. The genes are TRBV15 and TRBJ1-1; 9 bases line up with TRBD1. V was pared by 4 bases and J by 0 bases, with 3 bases of the junction left unmatched. The CDR3 extends over 15 amino acids. Looked up from germline, CDR1 is LNHNV and CDR2 is YYDKDF (reference sequence).

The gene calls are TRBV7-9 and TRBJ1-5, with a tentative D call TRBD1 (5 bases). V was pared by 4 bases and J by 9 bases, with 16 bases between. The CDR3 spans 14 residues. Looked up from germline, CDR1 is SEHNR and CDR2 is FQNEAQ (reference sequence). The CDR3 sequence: CASSSGTPSWPQHF. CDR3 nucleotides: TGTGCCAGCAGCTCCGGGACCCCCAGTTGGCCCCAGCATTTT.

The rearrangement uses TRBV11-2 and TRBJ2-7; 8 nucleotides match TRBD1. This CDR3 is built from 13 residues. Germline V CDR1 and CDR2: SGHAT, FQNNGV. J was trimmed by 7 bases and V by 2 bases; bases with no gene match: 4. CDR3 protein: CASSLQGASEQYF. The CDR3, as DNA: TGTGCCAGCAGCTTACAGGGGGCGAGTGAGCAGTACTTC.

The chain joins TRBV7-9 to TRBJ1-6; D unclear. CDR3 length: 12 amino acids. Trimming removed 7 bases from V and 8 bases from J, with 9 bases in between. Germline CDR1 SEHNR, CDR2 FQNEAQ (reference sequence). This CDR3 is CASTVGDSPLHF. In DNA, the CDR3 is TGTGCCAGCACCGTAGGAGATTCACCCCTCCACTTT.

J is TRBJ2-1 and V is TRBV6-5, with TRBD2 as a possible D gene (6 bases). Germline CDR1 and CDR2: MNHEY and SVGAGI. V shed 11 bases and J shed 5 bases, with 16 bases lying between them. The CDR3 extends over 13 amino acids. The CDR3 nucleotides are TGTGCCGTCAGAGAGGGCGGGAACAATGAGCAGTTCTTC. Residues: CAVREGGNNEQFF.

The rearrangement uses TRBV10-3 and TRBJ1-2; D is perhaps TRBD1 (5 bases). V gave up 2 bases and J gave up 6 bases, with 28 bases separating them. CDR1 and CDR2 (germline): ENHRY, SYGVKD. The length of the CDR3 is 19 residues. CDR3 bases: TGTGCCATCAGTGAGGTGGTCGTGTGGTATTTGGGGGGAGGAGATGGCTACACCTTC. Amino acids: CAISEVVVWYLGGGDGYTF.

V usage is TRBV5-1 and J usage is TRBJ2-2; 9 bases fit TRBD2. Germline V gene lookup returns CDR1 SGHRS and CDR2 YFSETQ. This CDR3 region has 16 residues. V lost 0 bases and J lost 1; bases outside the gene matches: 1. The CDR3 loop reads CASSLGLAVNTGELFF. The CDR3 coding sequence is TGCGCCAGCAGCTTGGGACTAGCGGTGAACACCGGGGAGCTGTTTTTT.

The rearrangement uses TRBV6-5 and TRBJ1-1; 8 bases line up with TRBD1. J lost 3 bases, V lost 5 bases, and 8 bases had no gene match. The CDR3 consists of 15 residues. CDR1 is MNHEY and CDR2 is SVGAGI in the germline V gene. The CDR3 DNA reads TGTGCCAGCAGTCCTAGGACAGGGACGCACACTGAAGCTTTCTTT. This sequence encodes CASSPRTGTHTEAFF.

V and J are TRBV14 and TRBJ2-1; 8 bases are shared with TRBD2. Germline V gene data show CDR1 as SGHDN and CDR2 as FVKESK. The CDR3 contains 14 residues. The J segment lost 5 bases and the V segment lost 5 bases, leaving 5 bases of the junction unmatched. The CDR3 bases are TGTGCCAGCAGCAAACCGGGACTAGACAATGAGCAGTTCTTC. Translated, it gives CASSKPGLDNEQFF.

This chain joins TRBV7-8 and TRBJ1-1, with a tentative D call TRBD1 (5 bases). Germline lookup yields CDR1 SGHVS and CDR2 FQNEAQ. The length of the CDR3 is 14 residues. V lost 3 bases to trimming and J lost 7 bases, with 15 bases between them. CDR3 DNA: TGTGCCAGCAGCTTGGTTTTGGGACCAAATGAAGCTTTCTTT. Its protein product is CASSLVLGPNEAFF.

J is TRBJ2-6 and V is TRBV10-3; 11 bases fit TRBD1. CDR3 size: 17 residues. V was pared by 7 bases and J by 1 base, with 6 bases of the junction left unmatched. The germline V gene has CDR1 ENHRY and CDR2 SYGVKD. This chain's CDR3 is CAITGQGALSGANVLTF. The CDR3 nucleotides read TGTGCCATCACCGGACAGGGGGCCTTATCTGGGGCCAACGTCCTGACTTTC.

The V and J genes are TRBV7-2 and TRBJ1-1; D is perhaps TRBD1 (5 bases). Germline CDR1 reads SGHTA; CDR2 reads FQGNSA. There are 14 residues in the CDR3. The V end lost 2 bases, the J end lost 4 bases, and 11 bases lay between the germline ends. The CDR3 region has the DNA TGTGCCAGCAGCTTACAGGGTGCTGGCACTGAAGCTTTCTTT. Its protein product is CASSLQGAGTEAFF.

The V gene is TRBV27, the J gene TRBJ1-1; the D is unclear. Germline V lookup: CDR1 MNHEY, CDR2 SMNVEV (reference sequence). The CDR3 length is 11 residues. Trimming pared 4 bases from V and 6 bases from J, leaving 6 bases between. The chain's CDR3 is CASSSGPEAFF. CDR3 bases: TGTGCCAGCAGTTCCGGCCCTGAAGCTTTCTTT.

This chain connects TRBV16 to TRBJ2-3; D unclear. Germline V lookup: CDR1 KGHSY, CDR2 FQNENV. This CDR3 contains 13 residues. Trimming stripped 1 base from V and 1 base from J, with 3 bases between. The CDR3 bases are TGTGCCAGCAGCCAATGGGGCACAGATACGCAGTATTTT. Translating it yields CASSQWGTDTQYF.

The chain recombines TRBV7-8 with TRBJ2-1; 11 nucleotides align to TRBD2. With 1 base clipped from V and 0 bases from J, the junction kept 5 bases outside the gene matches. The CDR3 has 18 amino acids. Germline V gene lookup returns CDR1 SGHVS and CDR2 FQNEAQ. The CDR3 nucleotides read TGTGCCAGCAGCTTAGTAGCGGGAGGGGGGAGCTCCTACAATGAGCAGTTCTTC. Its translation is CASSLVAGGGSSYNEQFF.

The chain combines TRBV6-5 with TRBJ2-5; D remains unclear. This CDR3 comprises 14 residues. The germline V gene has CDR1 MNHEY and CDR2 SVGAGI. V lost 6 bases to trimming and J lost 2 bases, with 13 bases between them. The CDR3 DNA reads TGTGCCAGCAGCCAGACGGTCCCTCAAGAGACCCAGTACTTC. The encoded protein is CASSQTVPQETQYF.

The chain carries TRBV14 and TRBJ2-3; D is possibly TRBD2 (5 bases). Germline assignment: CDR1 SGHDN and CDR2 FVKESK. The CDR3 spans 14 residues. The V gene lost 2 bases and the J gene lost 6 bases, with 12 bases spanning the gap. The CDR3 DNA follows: TGTGCCAGCAGCCAACGAGCTAGCTTTGATACGCAGTATTTT. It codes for CASSQRASFDTQYF.

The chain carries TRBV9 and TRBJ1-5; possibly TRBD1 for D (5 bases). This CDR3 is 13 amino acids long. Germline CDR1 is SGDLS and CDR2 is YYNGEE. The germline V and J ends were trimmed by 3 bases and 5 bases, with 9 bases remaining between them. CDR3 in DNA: TGTGCCAGCAGCGGAGGAGGGGATCAGCCCCAGCATTTT. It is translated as CASSGGGDQPQHF. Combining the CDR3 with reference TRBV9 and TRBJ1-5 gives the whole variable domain DSGVTQTPKHLITATGQRVTLRCSPRSGDLSVYWYQQSLDQGLQFLIQYYNGEERAKGNILERFSAQQFPDLHSELNLSSLELGDSALYFCASSGGGDQPQHFGDGTRLSIL.

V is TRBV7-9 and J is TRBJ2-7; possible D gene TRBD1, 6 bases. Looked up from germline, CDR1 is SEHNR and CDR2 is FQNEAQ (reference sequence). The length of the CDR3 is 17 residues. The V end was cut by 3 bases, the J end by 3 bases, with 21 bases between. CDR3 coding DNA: TGTGCCAGCAGCTTTATGTGGGCTACAGGGAAGAACTACGAGCAGTACTTC. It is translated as CASSFMWATGKNYEQYF.

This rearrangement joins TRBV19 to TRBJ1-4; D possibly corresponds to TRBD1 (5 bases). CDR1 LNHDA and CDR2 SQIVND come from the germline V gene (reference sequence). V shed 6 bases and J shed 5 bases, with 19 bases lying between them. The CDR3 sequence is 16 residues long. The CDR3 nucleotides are TGTGCCAGTAGCCCCCTGATGCAGGGTGGAAATGAAAAACTGTTTTTT. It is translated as CASSPLMQGGNEKLFF. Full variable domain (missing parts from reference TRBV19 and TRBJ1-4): DGGITQSPKYLFRKEGQNVTLSCEQNLNHDAMYWYRQDPGQGLRLIYYSQIVNDFQKGDIAEGYSVSREKKESFPLTVTSAQKNPTAFYLCASSPLMQGGNEKLFFGSGTQLSVL.

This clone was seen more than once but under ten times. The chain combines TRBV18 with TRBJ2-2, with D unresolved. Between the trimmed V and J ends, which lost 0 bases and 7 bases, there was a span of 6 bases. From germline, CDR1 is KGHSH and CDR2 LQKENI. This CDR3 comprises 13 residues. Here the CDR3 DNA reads TGTGCCAGCTCACCACCGGCCCTCGGGGAGCTGTTTTTT. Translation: CASSPPALGELFF.

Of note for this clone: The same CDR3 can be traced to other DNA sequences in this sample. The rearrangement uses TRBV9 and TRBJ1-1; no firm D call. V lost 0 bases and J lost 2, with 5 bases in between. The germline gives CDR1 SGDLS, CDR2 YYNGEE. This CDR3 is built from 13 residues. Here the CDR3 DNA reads TGTGCCAGCAGCGTAGAGGGCAACACTGAAGCTTTCTTT. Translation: CASSVEGNTEAFF. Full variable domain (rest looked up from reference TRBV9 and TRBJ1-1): DSGVTQTPKHLITATGQRVTLRCSPRSGDLSVYWYQQSLDQGLQFLIQYYNGEERAKGNILERFSAQQFPDLHSELNLSSLELGDSALYFCASSVEGNTEAFFGQGTRLTVV.

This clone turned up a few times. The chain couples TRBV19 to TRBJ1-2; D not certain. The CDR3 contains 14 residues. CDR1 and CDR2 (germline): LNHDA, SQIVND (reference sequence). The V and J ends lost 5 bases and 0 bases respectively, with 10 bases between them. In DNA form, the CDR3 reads TGTGCCAGTAGTCGTAAGGCGGCTAACTATGGCTACACCTTC. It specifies CASSRKAANYGYTF.

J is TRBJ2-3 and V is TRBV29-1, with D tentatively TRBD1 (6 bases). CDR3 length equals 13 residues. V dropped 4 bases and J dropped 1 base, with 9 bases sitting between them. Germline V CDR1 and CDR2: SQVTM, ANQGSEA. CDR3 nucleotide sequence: TGCAGCGTTGGGGGGCAGGGCACAGATACGCAGTATTTT. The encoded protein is CSVGGQGTDTQYF.

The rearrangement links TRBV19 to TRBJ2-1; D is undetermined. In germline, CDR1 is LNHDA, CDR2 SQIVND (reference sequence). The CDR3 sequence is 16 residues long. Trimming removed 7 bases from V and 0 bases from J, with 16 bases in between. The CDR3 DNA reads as TGTGCCAGTAATGTAGCCGGGCCGCCCTCCTACAATGAGCAGTTCTTC. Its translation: CASNVAGPPSYNEQFF.

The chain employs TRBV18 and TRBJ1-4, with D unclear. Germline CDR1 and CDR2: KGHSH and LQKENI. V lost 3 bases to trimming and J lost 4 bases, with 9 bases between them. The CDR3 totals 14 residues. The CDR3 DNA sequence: TGTGCCAGCTCACCGGACCTGGGTAATGAAAAACTGTTTTTT. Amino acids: CASSPDLGNEKLFF.

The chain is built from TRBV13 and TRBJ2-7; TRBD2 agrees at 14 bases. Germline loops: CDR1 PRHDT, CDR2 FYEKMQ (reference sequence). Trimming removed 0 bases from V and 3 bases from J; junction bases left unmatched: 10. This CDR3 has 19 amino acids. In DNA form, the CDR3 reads TGTGCCAGCAGCTTAGGTAGGACTAGCGGGAGGCTTGGGCTCTACGAGCAGTACTTC. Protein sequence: CASSLGRTSGRLGLYEQYF.

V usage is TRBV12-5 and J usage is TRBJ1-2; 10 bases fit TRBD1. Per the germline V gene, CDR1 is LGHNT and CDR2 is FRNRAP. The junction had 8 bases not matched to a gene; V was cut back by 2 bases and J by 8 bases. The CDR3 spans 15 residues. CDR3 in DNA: TGTGCTAGTGGTTTGTCACCGGGACAGGGGTTCGGCTACACCTTC. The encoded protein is CASGLSPGQGFGYTF.

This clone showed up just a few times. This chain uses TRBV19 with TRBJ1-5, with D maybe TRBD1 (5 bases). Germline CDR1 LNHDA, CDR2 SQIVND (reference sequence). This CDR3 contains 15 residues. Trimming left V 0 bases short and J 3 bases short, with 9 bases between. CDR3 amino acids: CASSIDSGLNQPQHF. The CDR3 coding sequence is TGTGCCAGTAGTATAGACTCAGGGCTCAATCAGCCCCAGCATTTT.